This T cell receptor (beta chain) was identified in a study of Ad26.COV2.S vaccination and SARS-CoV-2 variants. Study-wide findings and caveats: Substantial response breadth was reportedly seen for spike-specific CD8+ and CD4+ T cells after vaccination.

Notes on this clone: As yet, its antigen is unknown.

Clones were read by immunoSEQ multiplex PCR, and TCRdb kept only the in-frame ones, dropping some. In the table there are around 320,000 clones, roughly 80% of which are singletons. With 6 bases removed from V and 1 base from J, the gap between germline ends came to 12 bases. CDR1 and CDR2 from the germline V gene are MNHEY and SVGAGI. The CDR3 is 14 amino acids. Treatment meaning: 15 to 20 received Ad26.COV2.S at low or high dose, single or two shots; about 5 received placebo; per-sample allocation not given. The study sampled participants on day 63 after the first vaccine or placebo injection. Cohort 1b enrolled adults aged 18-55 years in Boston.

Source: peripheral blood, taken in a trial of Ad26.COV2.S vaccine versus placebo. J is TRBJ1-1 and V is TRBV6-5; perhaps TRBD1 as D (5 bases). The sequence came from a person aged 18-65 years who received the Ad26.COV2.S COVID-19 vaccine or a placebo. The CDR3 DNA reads TGTGCCAGCAGCAAGGAGGGGAGGAACACTGAAGCTTTCTTT. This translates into CASSKEGRNTEAFF.